Below, 31 T cell receptor beta chains from the same sample are listed, as sequenced in a study of regulatory T cells in long-lasting Graves disease. Assembly of TCR beta libraries relied on iRepertoire HTBI primers together with Arm-PCR of CDR3 regions. Each CDR3 protein is one row after TCRdb ran MiXCR on the multiplex PCR reads. This table holds a few hundred thousand distinct CDR3 sequences, around 22% found once. Time point: persistent/refractory GD, antithyroid drugs over 5 years with positive TRAb. RNA isolated from PBMCs was used to make the TCR library. The sequencing here drew on peripheral blood mononuclear cells (PBMCs), taken when the disease was refractory, from a patient treated with antithyroid drugs. These receptors all come from a female donor with Graves disease.

This clonotype was found many times. The CDR3 sequence is CASSEQGGGEQYF. Here the CDR3 DNA reads TGTGCCAGCAGTGAACAGGGAGGGGGAGAGCAGTACTTC. The rearrangement links TRBV2 to TRBJ2-7, with D tentatively TRBD2 (7 bases). V gave up 2 bases and J gave up 7 bases, with 12 bases separating them. Germline V gives CDR1 SNHLY, CDR2 FYNNEI. This CDR3 region has 13 residues.

This clonotype occurred many times. The V call is TRBV3-1, the J call TRBJ2-7; possibly TRBD1 for D (7 bases). The length of the CDR3 is 16 residues. Germline values: CDR1 LGHDT, CDR2 YNNKEL (reference sequence). V was trimmed by 5 bases and J by 2 bases, leaving 19 bases between them. The CDR3 region has the DNA TGTGCCAGCAGCGCCCCGACAGGGAGGTTCACCTACGAGCAGTACTTC. Its translation: CASSAPTGRFTYEQYF.

The chain recombines TRBV19 with TRBJ1-5, with 12 positions matching TRBD1. CDR3 size: 17 residues. V was clipped by 1 base and J by 6 bases; unmatched bases: 7. The germline gives CDR1 LNHDA, CDR2 SQIVND (reference sequence). CDR3 in amino acids: CASSIGDRGRLSQPQHF. The CDR3 DNA reads as TGTGCCAGTAGTATAGGGGACAGGGGGCGATTGAGTCAGCCCCAGCATTTT.

The rearrangement joins TRBV11-2 to TRBJ2-2; D is undetermined. V lost 5 bases and J lost 12, with 10 bases in between. CDR1 SGHAT and CDR2 FQNNGV come from the germline V gene. The CDR3 has 11 amino acids. Here the CDR3 reads CASSTQLKLFF. CDR3 nucleotides: TGTGCCAGCAGCACGCAGTTAAAGCTGTTTTTT.

This clonotype was seen only a few times. V usage is TRBV7-2 and J usage is TRBJ1-3, with TRBD1 matching over 8 bases. V was pared by 5 bases and J by 2 bases, with 11 bases of the junction left unmatched. Germline V gene lookup returns CDR1 SGHTA and CDR2 FQGNSA. This CDR3 is built from 17 residues. The CDR3 region has the DNA TGTGCCAGCAGCCAGCTCGACAGGGGATTTGCTGGAAACACCATATATTTT. The encoded protein is CASSQLDRGFAGNTIYF.

This clonotype was observed a few times. The J gene is TRBJ2-2, the V gene TRBV5-4; 9 positions agree with TRBD1. The V segment lost 4 bases and the J segment 2 bases; nucleotides outside the gene matches: 18. Germline assignment: CDR1 SGHNT and CDR2 YYREEE (reference sequence). CDR3 length equals 20 residues. The DNA of the CDR3 is TGTGCCAGCAGCGGGGGGACAGGGCTGTCTTCTAGCCCTAACACCGGGGAGCTGTTTTTT. Residues: CASSGGTGLSSSPNTGELFF.

In its sample, this clonotype was seen many times. The V and J genes are TRBV30 and TRBJ2-4; TRBD2 agrees at 7 bases. CDR3 length equals 12 residues. The germline gives CDR1 GTSNPN, CDR2 SVGIG (reference sequence). V lost 0 bases to trimming and J lost 8 bases; unmatched junction nucleotides: 1. CDR3 in amino acids: CAWSVRGDIQYF. The CDR3 bases are TGTGCCTGGAGTGTACGGGGGGACATTCAGTACTTC.

The chain combines TRBV20-1 with TRBJ2-1, with D possibly being TRBD2 (5 bases). The V gene lost 1 base and the J gene lost 2 bases, with 12 bases spanning the gap. The CDR3 extends over 15 amino acids. The germline gives CDR1 DFQATT, CDR2 SNEGSKA (reference sequence). For the CDR3, the DNA is TGCAGTGCTAGAGTGGCCGGGATTCCCTACAATGAGCAGTTCTTC. Amino acid sequence: CSARVAGIPYNEQFF.

Many counts were recorded for this clonotype. The chain employs TRBV28 and TRBJ2-7; TRBD2 agrees at 11 bases. CDR1 MDHEN and CDR2 SYDVKM come from the germline V gene. The CDR3 covers 13 residues. The V segment lost 8 bases and the J segment 1 base; nucleotides outside the gene matches: 1. The CDR3 DNA reads as TGTGCCAGCGGGACTAGCGGATCCTACGAGCAGTACTTC. Its protein product is CASGTSGSYEQYF.

A few counts support this clonotype. The chain joins TRBV5-1 to TRBJ2-7, with 7 bases that match TRBD2. V dropped 0 bases and J dropped 4; count of bases not matched to a gene: 4. The CDR3 has 14 residues. The germline V gene encodes CDR1 SGHRS and CDR2 YFSETQ. The CDR3 region is CASSLGGGQYEQYF. CDR3 sequence (DNA): TGCGCCAGCAGCTTGGGCGGGGGTCAATACGAGCAGTACTTC. Drawing the rest from reference TRBV5-1 and TRBJ2-7, the complete variable domain is KAGVTQTPRYLIKTRGQQVTLSCSPISGHRSVSWYQQTPGQGLQFLFEYFSETQRNKGNFPGRFSGRQFSNSRSEMNVSTLELGDSALYLCASSLGGGQYEQYFGPGTRLTVT.

The gene calls are TRBV3-1 and TRBJ2-5; tentative D call: TRBD2 (6 bases). Germline V gene lookup returns CDR1 LGHDT and CDR2 YNNKEL (reference sequence). The CDR3 loop spans 14 amino acids. V was pared by 0 bases and J by 5 bases, with 10 bases between. In DNA, the CDR3 is TGTGCCAGCAGCCAAGATCTGGGAGGCGAGACCCAGTACTTC. Encoded protein: CASSQDLGGETQYF.

This clonotype was picked up many times. CDR3: CASSPGQGFGGYTF. The CDR3 DNA reads as TGTGCCAGCAGTCCGGGACAGGGTTTTGGTGGCTACACCTTC. The chain carries TRBV27 and TRBJ1-2, with TRBD1 matching 9 bases. The CDR3 sequence is 14 residues long. The trim removed 5 bases at V and 7 bases at J, leaving 8 bases unmatched. Germline V lookup: CDR1 MNHEY, CDR2 SMNVEV (reference sequence).

The J gene is TRBJ2-2, the V gene TRBV20-1; D call uncertain. Germline V lookup: CDR1 DFQATT, CDR2 SNEGSKA (reference sequence). The CDR3 has 14 amino acids. The V gene lost 0 bases and the J gene lost 3 bases, with 8 bases spanning the gap. The CDR3 DNA sequence: TGCAGTGCTAGAGATCTCGTATACACCGGGGAGCTGTTTTTT. The encoded protein is CSARDLVYTGELFF.

This clonotype appeared a single time. This sequence joins TRBV5-6 and TRBJ2-7; 7 positions agree with TRBD2. There are 12 residues in the CDR3. Germline V gene lookup returns CDR1 SGHDT and CDR2 YYEEEE. Losses at the gene ends were 3 bases for V and 10 bases for J; bases not matched to a gene: 7. In DNA, the CDR3 is TGTGCCAGCAGCTACCGGGAGGTCAGACAGTACTTC. Translation: CASSYREVRQYF.

The chain uses TRBV18 and TRBJ2-7; D remains ambiguous. This CDR3 has 14 residues. The germline V and J ends were trimmed by 2 bases and 3 bases, with 11 bases remaining between them. CDR1 and CDR2 (germline): KGHSH, LQKENI. Here the CDR3 reads CASSPDSVDYEQYF. CDR3 in DNA: TGTGCCAGCTCACCAGATTCTGTCGACTACGAGCAGTACTTC.

The chain carries TRBV12-3 or TRBV12-4 and TRBJ2-6; D is ambiguous. The CDR3 runs to 14 residues. The V gene lost 6 bases and the J gene lost 0 bases, with 6 bases spanning the gap. CDR3 residues: CASRQSSGANVLTF. The CDR3 DNA reads as TGTGCCAGCAGACAGAGCTCTGGGGCCAACGTCCTGACTTTC.

The table lists this clonotype with a few counts. The chain combines TRBV2 with TRBJ1-1; 7 positions agree with TRBD1. The CDR3 loop spans 15 amino acids. The germline CDR1 and CDR2 sequences are SNHLY and FYNNEI. V shed 6 bases, J shed 2 bases, and the junction held 9 bases outside the gene matches. CDR3 coding DNA: TGTGCCAGCAGCGATTCCAGGGGGGGCAACACTGAAGCTTTCTTT. This sequence encodes CASSDSRGGNTEAFF.

J is TRBJ1-1 and V is TRBV29-1; D call uncertain. Germline V gives CDR1 SQVTM, CDR2 ANQGSEA. The germline V and J ends were trimmed by 2 bases and 4 bases, with 5 bases remaining between them. The CDR3 consists of 11 residues. CDR3 DNA: TGCAGCGTTGAACACGTCACTGAAGCTTTCTTT. Amino acids: CSVEHVTEAFF.

The gene calls are TRBV9 and TRBJ2-2; 8 nucleotides line up with TRBD2. This CDR3 comprises 16 residues. The V and J ends lost 0 bases and 4 bases, in that order; junction bases with no gene match: 5. Germline-derived CDR1 and CDR2 are SGDLS and YYNGEE. CDR3 residues: CASSVGAGGTTGELFF. CDR3 nucleotides: TGTGCCAGCAGCGTAGGGGCGGGAGGTACCACCGGGGAGCTGTTTTTT.

The chain employs TRBV5-5 and TRBJ2-2; TRBD2 agrees at 12 bases. The CDR3 length is 17 residues. Trimming took 4 bases from V and 4 from J; bases not matched to a gene: 8. Germline values: CDR1 SGHKS, CDR2 YYEKEE (reference sequence). As DNA, the CDR3 is TGTGCCAGCAGCATAAGACTAGCGGGAGTATTCACCGGGGAGCTGTTTTTT. Encoded protein: CASSIRLAGVFTGELFF.

At least ten counts were recorded for this clonotype. This sequence joins TRBV25-1 and TRBJ2-7; D is tentatively TRBD1 or TRBD2 (6 bases each). V lost 4 bases, J lost 5 bases, and 21 bases lay in between. The CDR3 is made up of 16 amino acids. CDR1 is MGHDK and CDR2 is SYGVNS in the germline V gene. In DNA form, the CDR3 reads TGTGCCAGCAGTGCTTCCCCCAGGAGGGGGTCGCACGAGCAGTACTTC. The encoded protein is CASSASPRRGSHEQYF.

There are a few counts of this clonotype. V usage is TRBV5-1 and J usage is TRBJ2-7; no clear D gene. The CDR3 consists of 13 residues. CDR1 SGHRS and CDR2 YFSETQ come from the germline V gene. V was shortened by 2 bases and J by 5 bases, with 11 bases between the two germline ends. DNA of the CDR3: TGCGCCAGCAGCTTCAACAGCCCTCACGAGCAGTACTTC. This codes for CASSFNSPHEQYF.

V gene TRBV5-1 combines with J gene TRBJ1-5, with D unresolved. With 1 base removed from V and 2 bases from J, the gap between germline ends came to 10 bases. CDR3 length: 15 residues. The germline gives CDR1 SGHRS, CDR2 YFSETQ. CDR3 region: CASSLTTGGNQPQHF. The DNA for the CDR3 is TGCGCCAGCAGCTTGACTACTGGGGGCAATCAGCCCCAGCATTTT.

The chain employs TRBV6-1 and TRBJ1-5; D is possibly TRBD1 (5 bases). V lost 0 bases and J lost 0, with 9 bases in between. This CDR3 spans 16 amino acids. In germline, CDR1 is MNHNS, CDR2 SASEGT. The CDR3 DNA is TGTGCCAGCAGTGAAGCTCCAGGGTTTAGCAATCAGCCCCAGCATTTT. Amino acids: CASSEAPGFSNQPQHF.

V gene TRBV7-3 combines with J gene TRBJ2-7; D could derive from TRBD1 or TRBD2 (6 bases each). Trimming cost V 2 bases and J 2 bases, with 16 bases left between them. Germline V CDR1 and CDR2: SGHTA, FQGTGA. This CDR3 comprises 16 residues. CDR3 in amino acids: CASSLFGGTQTYEQYF. In nucleotides, the CDR3 is TGTGCCAGCAGCTTATTCGGCGGGACACAGACCTACGAGCAGTACTTC. Using reference TRBV7-3 and TRBJ2-7 for the parts outside the CDR3, the full variable domain is GAGVSQTPSNKVTEKGKYVELRCDPISGHTALYWYRQSLGQGPEFLIYFQGTGAADDSGLPNDRFFAVRPEGSVSTLKIQRTERGDSAVYLCASSLFGGTQTYEQYFGPGTRLTVT.

The gene calls are TRBV30 and TRBJ2-7, with D perhaps TRBD1 or TRBD2 (5 bases each). The germline V gene has CDR1 GTSNPN and CDR2 SVGIG (reference sequence). This CDR3 is built from 12 residues. Between the trimmed V and J ends, which lost 3 bases and 8 bases, there was a span of 14 bases. CDR3 in DNA: TGTGCCTGGAGCATACCCCCGGGACAGCAGTACTTC. Its protein is CAWSIPPGQQYF.

The rearrangement uses TRBV5-1 and TRBJ2-2; 9 bases match TRBD2. The J segment lost 6 bases and the V segment lost 7 bases, leaving 4 bases of the junction unmatched. CDR1 and CDR2 from the germline V gene are SGHRS and YFSETQ. The CDR3 is 13 residues long. CDR3 loop: CASWTSEAGELFF. CDR3 in DNA: TGCGCCAGCTGGACTAGCGAAGCCGGGGAGCTGTTTTTT.

This clonotype showed up just a few times. The chain couples TRBV30 to TRBJ2-5; D possibly uses TRBD1 or TRBD2 (8 bases each). The J call may be incorrect, as the DNA end agrees better with TRBJ2-1. Germline V gives CDR1 GTSNPN, CDR2 SVGIG (reference sequence). This CDR3 has 17 amino acids. The CDR3 sequence: CACLGGQGASGRDEQFF. The CDR3 DNA follows: TGTGCCTGCCTGGGGGGTCAGGGGGCAAGCGGGAGAGATGAGCAGTTCTTC.

This clonotype was seen a few times. V usage is TRBV29-1 and J usage is TRBJ2-7; no reliable D call. Germline CDR1 SQVTM, CDR2 ANQGSEA. CDR3 length: 13 residues. Trimming cost V 4 bases and J 0 bases, with 10 bases left between them. Here the CDR3 reads CSVARNPSYEQYF. As DNA, the CDR3 is TGCAGCGTTGCCAGGAATCCCTCCTACGAGCAGTACTTC.

CDR3 nucleotides: TGTGCCAGCAGCACCGGATGGGCCGCTCAAGGGACTGAAGCTTTCTTT. It specifies CASSTGWAAQGTEAFF. The gene calls are TRBV5-6 and TRBJ1-1; D is unclear. Trimming shortened V by 4 bases and J by 5 bases, and 21 bases separated the two germline ends. Germline assignment: CDR1 SGHDT and CDR2 YYEEEE. The CDR3 is 16 amino acids.

The rearrangement joins TRBV5-1 to TRBJ1-1, with 10 bases aligning to TRBD1. The ends lost 3 bases at V and 4 bases at J; junction bases unmatched: 6. CDR3 length: 15 residues. Germline V gene data show CDR1 as SGHRS and CDR2 as YFSETQ. The CDR3 DNA reads as TGCGCCAGCAGCTACGACAGGGGGCGTAGCACTGAAGCTTTCTTT. Its protein is CASSYDRGRSTEAFF.